This T cell receptor (beta chain) was recorded in a study of T cell responses to AZD1222 COVID-19 vaccine. This CDR3 region has 15 residues. The V and J ends lost 2 bases and 1 base respectively, with 11 bases between them. Germline V lookup: CDR1 PRHDT, CDR2 FYEKMQ (reference sequence). Only in-frame clones appear in the TCRdb table, and some are missing; sequencing was by immunoSEQ multiplex PCR. This sample has 150,000 or so clones, with around 87% found just once. The TCR was taken from an adult who received the AZD1222 COVID-19 vaccine. V is TRBV13 and J is TRBJ1-1; unclear D gene. This specimen consisted of peripheral blood, obtained 28 days after the second AZD1222 dose. Here the CDR3 reads CASSLRGTENTEAFF. The CDR3, as DNA: TGTGCCAGCAGCTTACGGGGAACGGAGAACACTGAAGCTTTCTTT.